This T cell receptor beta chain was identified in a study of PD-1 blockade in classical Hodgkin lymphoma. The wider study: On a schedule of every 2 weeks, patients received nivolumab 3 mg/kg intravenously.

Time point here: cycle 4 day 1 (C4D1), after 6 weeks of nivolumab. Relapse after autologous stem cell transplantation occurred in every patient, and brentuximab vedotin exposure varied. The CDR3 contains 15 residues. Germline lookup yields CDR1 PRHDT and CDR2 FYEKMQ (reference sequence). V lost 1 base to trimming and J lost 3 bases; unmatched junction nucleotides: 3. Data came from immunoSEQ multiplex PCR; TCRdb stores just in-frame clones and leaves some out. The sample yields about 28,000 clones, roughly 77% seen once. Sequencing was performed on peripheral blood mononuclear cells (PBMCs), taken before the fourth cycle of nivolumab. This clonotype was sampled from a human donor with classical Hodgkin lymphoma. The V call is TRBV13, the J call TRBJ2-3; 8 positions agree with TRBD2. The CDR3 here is CASSLEREWTDTQYF. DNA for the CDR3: TGTGCCAGCAGCTTAGAGCGGGAGTGGACAGATACGCAGTATTTT.